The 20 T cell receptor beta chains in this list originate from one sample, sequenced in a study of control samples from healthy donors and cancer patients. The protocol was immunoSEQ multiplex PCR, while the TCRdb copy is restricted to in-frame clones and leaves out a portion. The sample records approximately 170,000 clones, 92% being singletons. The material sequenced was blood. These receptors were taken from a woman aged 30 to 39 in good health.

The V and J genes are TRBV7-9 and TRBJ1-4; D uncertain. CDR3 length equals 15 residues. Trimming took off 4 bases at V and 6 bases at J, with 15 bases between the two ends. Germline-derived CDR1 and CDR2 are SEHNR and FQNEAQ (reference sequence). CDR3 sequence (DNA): TGTGCCAGCAGCTCCCTGACTGGCAACTATGAAAAACTGTTTTTT. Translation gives CASSSLTGNYEKLFF. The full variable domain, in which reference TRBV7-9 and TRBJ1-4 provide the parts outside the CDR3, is DTGVSQNPRHKITKRGQNVTFRCDPISEHNRLYWYRQTLGQGPEFLTYFQNEAQLEKSRLLSDRFSAERPKGSFSTLEIQRTEQGDSAMYLCASSSLTGNYEKLFFGSGTQLSVL.

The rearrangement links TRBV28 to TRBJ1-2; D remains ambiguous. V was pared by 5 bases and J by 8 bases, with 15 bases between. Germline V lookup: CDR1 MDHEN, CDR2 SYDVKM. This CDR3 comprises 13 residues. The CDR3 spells CASSAGDFKGYTF. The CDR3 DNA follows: TGTGCCAGCAGTGCCGGGGATTTTAAAGGCTACACCTTC.

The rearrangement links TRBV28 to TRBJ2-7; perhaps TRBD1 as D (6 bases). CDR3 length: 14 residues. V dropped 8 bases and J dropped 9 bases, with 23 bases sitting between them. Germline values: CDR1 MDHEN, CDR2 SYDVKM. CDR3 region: CASSKNGQGWLQYF. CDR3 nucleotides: TGTGCCAGCTCGAAGAATGGGCAGGGGTGGTTGCAGTACTTC.

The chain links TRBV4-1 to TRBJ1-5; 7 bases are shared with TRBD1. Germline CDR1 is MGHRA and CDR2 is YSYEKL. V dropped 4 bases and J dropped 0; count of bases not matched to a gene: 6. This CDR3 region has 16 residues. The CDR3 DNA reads TGCGCCAGCAGCCGGGACAGCTCCTATAGCAATCAGCCCCAGCATTTT. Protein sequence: CASSRDSSYSNQPQHF.

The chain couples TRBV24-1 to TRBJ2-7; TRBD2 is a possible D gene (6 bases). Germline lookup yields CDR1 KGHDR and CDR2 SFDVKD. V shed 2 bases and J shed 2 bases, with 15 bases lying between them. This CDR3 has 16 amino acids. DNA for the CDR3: TGTGCCACCAGTGATTCACGTTCGGGGGACGCCTACGAGCAGTACTTC. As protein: CATSDSRSGDAYEQYF.

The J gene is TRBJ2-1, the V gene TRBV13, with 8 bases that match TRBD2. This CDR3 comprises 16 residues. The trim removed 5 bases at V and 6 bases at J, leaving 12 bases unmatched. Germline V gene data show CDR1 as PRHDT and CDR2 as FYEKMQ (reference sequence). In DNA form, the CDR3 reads TGTGCCAGCAGCCAACCGGGACTAGGAGGTGCCAATGAGCAGTTCTTC. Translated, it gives CASSQPGLGGANEQFF.

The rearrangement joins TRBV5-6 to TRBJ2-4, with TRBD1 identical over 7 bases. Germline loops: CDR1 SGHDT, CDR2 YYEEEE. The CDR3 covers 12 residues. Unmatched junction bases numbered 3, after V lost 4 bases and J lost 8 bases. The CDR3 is CASSAGTDIQYF. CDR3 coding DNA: TGTGCCAGCAGCGCCGGGACAGACATTCAGTACTTC.

The CDR3 DNA sequence: TGTGCCATCAGTGAGCCGGGCGGGAGACCGAACACCGGGGAGCTGTTTTTT. This encodes CAISEPGGRPNTGELFF. The chain recombines TRBV10-3 with TRBJ2-2; the match to TRBD2 covers 7 bases. Germline lookup yields CDR1 ENHRY and CDR2 SYGVKD. V shed 2 bases and J 0 bases; nucleotides not matched to a gene: 6. This CDR3 contains 17 residues.

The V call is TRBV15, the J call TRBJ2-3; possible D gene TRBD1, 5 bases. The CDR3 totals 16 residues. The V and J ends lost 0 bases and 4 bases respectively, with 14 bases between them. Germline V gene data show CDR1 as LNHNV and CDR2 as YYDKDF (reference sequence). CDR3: CATSRDAGNGADTQYF. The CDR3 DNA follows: TGTGCCACCAGCAGAGATGCAGGGAACGGTGCAGATACGCAGTATTTT. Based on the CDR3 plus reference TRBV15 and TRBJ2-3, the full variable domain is DAMVIQNPRYQVTQFGKPVTLSCSQTLNHNVMYWYQQKSSQAPKLLFHYYDKDFNNEADTPDNFQSRRPNTSFCFLDIRSPGLGDTAMYLCATSRDAGNGADTQYFGPGTRLTVL.

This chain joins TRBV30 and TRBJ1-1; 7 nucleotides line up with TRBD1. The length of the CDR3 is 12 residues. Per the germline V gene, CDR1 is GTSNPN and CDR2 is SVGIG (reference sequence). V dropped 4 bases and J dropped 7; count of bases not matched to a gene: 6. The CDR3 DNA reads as TGTGCCTGGACCTTGGGGACAGATGAAGCTTTCTTT. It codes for CAWTLGTDEAFF.

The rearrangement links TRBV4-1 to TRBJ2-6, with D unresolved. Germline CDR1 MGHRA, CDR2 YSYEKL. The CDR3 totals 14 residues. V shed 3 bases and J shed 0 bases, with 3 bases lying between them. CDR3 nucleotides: TGCGCCAGCAGCCAGCCCTCTGGGGCCAACGTCCTGACTTTC. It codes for CASSQPSGANVLTF.

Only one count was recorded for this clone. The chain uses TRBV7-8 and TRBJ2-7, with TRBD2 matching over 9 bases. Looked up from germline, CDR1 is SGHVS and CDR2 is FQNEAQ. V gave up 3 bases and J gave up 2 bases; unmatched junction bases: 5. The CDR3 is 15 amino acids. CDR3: CASSLGLAGTYEQYF. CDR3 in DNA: TGTGCCAGCAGCTTGGGACTAGCTGGGACCTACGAGCAGTACTTC.

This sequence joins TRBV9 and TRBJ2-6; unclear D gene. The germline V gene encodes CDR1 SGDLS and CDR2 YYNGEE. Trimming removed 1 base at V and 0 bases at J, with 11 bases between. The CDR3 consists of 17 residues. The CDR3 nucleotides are TGTGCCAGCAGCGTACACGGGTCGTTCTCTGGGGCCAACGTCCTGACTTTC. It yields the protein CASSVHGSFSGANVLTF.

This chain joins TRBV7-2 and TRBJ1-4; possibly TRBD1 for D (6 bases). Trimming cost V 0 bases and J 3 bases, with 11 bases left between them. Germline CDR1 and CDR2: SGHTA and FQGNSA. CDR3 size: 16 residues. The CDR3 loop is CASSLATGFANEKLFF. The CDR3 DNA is TGTGCCAGCAGCTTAGCTACAGGGTTCGCTAATGAAAAACTGTTTTTT.

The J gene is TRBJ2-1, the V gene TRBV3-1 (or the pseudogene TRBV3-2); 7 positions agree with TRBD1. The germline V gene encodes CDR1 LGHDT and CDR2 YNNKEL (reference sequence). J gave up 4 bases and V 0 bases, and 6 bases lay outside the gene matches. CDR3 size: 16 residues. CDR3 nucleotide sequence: TGTGCCAGCAGCCAAGATCAGGGGGATACGTACAATGAGCAGTTCTTC. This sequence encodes CASSQDQGDTYNEQFF.

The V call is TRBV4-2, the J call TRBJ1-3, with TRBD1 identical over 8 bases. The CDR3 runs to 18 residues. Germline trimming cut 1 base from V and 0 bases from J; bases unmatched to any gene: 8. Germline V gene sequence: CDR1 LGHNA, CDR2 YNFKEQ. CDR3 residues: CASSQAPSTGVSGNTIYF. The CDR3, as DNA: TGTGCCAGCAGCCAAGCGCCGTCGACAGGGGTCTCTGGAAACACCATATATTTT.

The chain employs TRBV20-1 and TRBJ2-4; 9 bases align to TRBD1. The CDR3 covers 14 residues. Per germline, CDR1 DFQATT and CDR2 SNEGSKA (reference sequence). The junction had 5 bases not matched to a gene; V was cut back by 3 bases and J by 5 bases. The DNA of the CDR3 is TGCAGTGCTAGTGGGCACAGGGGGCAAAACATTCAGTACTTC. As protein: CSASGHRGQNIQYF.

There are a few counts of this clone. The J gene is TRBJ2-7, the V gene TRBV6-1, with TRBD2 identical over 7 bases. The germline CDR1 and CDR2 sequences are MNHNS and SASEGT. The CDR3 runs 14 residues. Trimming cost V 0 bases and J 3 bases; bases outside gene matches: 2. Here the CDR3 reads CASSEAGGSYEQYF. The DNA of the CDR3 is TGTGCCAGCAGTGAAGCGGGGGGGAGCTACGAGCAGTACTTC.

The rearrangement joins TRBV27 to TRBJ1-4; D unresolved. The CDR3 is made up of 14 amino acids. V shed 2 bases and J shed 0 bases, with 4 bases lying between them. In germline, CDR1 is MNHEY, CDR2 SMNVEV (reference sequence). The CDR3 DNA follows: TGTGCCAGCAGTTTACTTGCAACTAATGAAAAACTGTTTTTT. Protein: CASSLLATNEKLFF.

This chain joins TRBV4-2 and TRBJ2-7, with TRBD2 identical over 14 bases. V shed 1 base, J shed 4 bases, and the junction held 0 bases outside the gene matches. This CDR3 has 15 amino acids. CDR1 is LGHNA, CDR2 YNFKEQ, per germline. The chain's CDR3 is CASSQGLAGGYEQYF. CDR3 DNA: TGTGCCAGCAGCCAAGGACTAGCGGGAGGGTACGAGCAGTACTTC.